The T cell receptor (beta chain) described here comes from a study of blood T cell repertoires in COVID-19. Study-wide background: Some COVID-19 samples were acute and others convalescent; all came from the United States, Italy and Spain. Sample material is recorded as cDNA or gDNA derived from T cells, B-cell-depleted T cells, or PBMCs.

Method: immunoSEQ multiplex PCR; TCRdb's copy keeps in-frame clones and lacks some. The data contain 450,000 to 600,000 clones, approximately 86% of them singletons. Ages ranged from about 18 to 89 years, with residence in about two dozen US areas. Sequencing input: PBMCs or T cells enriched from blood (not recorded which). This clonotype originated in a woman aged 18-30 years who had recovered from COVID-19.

This CDR3 is CASSLRGGENTGELFF. The DNA of the CDR3 is TGTGCCAGCAGCTTGCGTGGGGGGGAGAACACCGGGGAGCTGTTTTTT. The V and J genes are TRBV7-7 and TRBJ2-2; 7 nucleotides align to TRBD2. The CDR3 consists of 16 residues. Germline CDR1 and CDR2: SSHAT and FNYEAQ (reference sequence). V lost 3 bases and J lost 1; bases outside the gene matches: 5.